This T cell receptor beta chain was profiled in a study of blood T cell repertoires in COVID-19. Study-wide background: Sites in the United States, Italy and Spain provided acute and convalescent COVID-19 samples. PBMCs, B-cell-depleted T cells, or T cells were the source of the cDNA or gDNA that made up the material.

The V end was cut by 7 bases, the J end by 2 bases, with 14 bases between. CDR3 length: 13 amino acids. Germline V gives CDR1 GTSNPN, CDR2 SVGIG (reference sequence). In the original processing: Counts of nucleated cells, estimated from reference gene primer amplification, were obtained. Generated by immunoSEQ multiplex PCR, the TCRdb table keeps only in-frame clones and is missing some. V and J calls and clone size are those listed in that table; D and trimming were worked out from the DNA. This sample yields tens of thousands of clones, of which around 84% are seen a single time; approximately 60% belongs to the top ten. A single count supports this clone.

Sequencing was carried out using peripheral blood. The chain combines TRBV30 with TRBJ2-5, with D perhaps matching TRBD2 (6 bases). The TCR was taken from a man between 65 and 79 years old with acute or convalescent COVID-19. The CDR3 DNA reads TGTGCCTCCTCCTCTCGGGAGCAAGAGACCCAGTACTTC. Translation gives CASSSREQETQYF.